This is a list of T cell receptor beta chains from one sample in a study of blood T cell repertoires in COVID-19. Libraries were prepared by immunoSEQ multiplex PCR; TCRdb keeps only in-frame clonotypes and omits some of them. This table holds approximately 380,000 clones, approximately 89% found once. The source material was PBMCs or T cells enriched from blood (not recorded which). The receptors were sampled from a woman aged 40 to 50 who had been exposed to COVID-19. The CDR3 runs from the conserved cysteine through the conserved F or W. The D gene is left open where the match is weak. Some rows have no size entry. The others give once, few or many, or a class for an expanded clone.

size	J	length	V	D	DNA	CDR3
.	TRBJ1-2	14	TRBV24-1	.	TGTGCCACCAGTGATAGTGGCAGCGAGCGTGGCTACACCTTC	CATSDSGSERGYTF
.	TRBJ2-7	16	TRBV10-2	.	TGCGCCAGCAGTCCTCCAGGGGGGAAGTTATCTGGAGAGCAGTACTTC	CASSPPGGKLSGEQYF
.	TRBJ1-4	10	TRBV11-2	.	TGTGCCAGCAGCTCCGATAGACTGTTTTTT	CASSSDRLFF
.	TRBJ2-7	13	TRBV7-2	.	TGTGCCAGCAGCTCGGGTCCCCGGGACGAGCAGTACTTC	CASSSGPRDEQYF
.	TRBJ2-1	16	TRBV7-6	TRBD2	TGTGCCAGCAGCTCCTACGTAGCGGGAGGCTCACATGAGCAGTTCTTC	CASSSYVAGGSHEQFF
.	TRBJ1-1	13	TRBV9	.	TGTGCCAGCAGCCCCAGGATGAGCACTGAAGCTTTCTTT	CASSPRMSTEAFF
.	TRBJ1-6	14	TRBV18	TRBD1	TGTGCCAGCTCACCTGGACAGGAACGTTCACCCCTCCACTTT	CASSPGQERSPLHF
.	TRBJ1-5	15	TRBV19	.	TGTGCCAGTAGTATGGTCAGTACAAGCAATCAGCCCCAGCATTTT	CASSMVSTSNQPQHF
once	TRBJ1-2	16	TRBV5-1	.	TGCGCCAGCAGCTTACTAGGGCCTCCTACTAACTATGGCTACACCTTC	CASSLLGPPTNYGYTF
.	TRBJ1-2	14	TRBV19	.	TGTGCCAGTAGTTCTCTAGGCGCAGACTATGGCTACACCTTC	CASSSLGADYGYTF
.	TRBJ1-4	15	TRBV7-8	.	TGTGCCAGCAGCCCCTCCAGAACAACTAATGAAAAACTGTTTTTT	CASSPSRTTNEKLFF
.	TRBJ2-7	13	TRBV15	.	TGTGCCACCAGCAGGGACAACAGGGAAGAGCAGTACTTC	CATSRDNREEQYF
.	TRBJ2-2	14	TRBV5-1	.	TGCGCCAGCAGCTTGGAGCCCTCCACCGGGGAGCTGTTTTTT	CASSLEPSTGELFF
few	TRBJ2-7	13	TRBV12-3/TRBV12-4	TRBD1	TGTGCCAGCAGCACGGGACAGATGTACGAGCAGTACTTC	CASSTGQMYEQYF
.	TRBJ2-3	13	TRBV5-4	.	TGTGCCAGCACCAACACGCCAGCAGATACGCAGTATTTT	CASTNTPADTQYF
.	TRBJ1-4	16	TRBV18	TRBD1	TGTGCCAGCTCCCGTGACAGGGTCCTCACTAATGAAAAACTGTTTTTT	CASSRDRVLTNEKLFF